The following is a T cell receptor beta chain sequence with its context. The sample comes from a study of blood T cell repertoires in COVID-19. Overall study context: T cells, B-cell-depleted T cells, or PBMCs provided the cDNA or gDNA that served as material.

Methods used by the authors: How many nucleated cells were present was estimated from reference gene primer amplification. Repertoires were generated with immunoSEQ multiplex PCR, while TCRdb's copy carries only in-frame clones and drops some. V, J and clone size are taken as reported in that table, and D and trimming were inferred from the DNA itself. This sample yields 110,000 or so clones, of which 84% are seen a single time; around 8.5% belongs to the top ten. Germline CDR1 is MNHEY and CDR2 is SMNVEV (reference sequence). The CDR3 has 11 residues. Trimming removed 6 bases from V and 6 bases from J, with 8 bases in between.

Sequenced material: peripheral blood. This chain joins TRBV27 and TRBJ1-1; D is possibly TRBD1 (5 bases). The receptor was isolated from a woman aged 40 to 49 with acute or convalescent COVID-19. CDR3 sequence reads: CASSQGPEAFF. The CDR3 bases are TGTGCCAGCAGCCAGGGTCCTGAAGCTTTCTTT.